The clone carrying this T cell receptor beta chain has just a few counts. Its target is not known. The read gets to within 3 residues of the CDR3 end, and the germline J gene fills in the rest. Germline V gene data show CDR1 as KGHSH and CDR2 as LQKENI. The CDR3 totals 13 residues. Most patients and controls had Caucasian heritage. This specimen comes from a study of T cell clonality in common variable immunodeficiency. General observations from the study: Fewer TCRbeta clones were shared among CVID subjects than controls. Common variable immunodeficiency TCR beta sequences reportedly had fewer deletions and N-nucleotide insertions. CVID subjects had higher TCRbeta clonality than healthy controls, most marked in about a third.

The method was immunoSEQ multiplex PCR; TCRdb's version includes in-frame clones alone and lacks a portion of them. Observed in the sample are approximately 45,000 clones, none of them singletons. The J gene is TRBJ2-2, the V gene TRBV18; 7 bases align to TRBD2. This sequence originates from a person aged 18-69 years in good health. The sequencing sample was made of peripheral blood mononuclear cells. The CDR3 bases that were read are TGTGCCAGCTCACGGGGGGGTAATTCACCG. Protein product: CASSRGGNSP. The whole CDR3 sequence is CASSRGGNSPLFF.